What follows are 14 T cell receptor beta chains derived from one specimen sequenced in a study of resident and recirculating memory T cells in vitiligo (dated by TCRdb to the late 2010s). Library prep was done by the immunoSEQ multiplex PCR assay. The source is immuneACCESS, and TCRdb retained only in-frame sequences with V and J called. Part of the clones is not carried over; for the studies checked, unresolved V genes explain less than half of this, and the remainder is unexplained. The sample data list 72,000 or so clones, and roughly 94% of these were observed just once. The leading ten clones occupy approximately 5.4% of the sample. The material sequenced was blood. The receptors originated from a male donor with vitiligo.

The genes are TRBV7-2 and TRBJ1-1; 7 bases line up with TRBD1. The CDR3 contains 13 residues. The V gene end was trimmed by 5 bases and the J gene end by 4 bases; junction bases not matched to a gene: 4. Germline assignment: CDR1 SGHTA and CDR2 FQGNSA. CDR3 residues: CASSTHRGTEAFF. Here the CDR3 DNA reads TGTGCCAGCAGCACCCACAGGGGCACTGAAGCTTTCTTT.

CDR3 sequence: CASSLEQGDYGYTF. CDR3 sequence (DNA): TGCGCCAGCAGCTTGGAACAGGGAGACTATGGCTACACCTTC. The chain carries TRBV5-1 and TRBJ1-2; perhaps TRBD1 as D (6 bases). Germline V gene data show CDR1 as SGHRS and CDR2 as YFSETQ. This CDR3 contains 14 residues. Trimming left V 0 bases short and J 3 bases short, with 9 bases between.

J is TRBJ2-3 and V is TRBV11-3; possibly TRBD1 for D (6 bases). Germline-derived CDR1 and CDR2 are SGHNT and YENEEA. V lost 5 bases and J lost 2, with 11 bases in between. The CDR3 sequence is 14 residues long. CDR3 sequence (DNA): TGTGCCAGCAGCATAACAGGGAACACAGATACGCAGTATTTT. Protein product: CASSITGNTDTQYF.

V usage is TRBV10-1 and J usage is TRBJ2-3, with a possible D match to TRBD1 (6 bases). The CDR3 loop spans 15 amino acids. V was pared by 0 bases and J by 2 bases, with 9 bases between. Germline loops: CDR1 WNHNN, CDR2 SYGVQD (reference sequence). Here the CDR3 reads CASSESGHVTDTQYF. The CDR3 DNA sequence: TGCGCCAGCAGTGAGTCGGGACACGTCACAGATACGCAGTATTTT.

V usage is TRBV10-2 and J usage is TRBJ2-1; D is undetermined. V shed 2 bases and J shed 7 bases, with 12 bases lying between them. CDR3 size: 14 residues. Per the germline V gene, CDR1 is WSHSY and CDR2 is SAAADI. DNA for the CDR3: TGCGCCAGCAGTGAGAGAGGCGGAAGTAATGAGCAGTTCTTC. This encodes CASSERGGSNEQFF.

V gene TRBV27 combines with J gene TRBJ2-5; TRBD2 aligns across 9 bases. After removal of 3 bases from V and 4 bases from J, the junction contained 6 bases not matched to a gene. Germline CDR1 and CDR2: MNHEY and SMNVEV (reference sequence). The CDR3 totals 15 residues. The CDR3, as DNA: TGTGCCAGCAGTTTCAGACTAGCGGTACTAGAGACCCAGTACTTC. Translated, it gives CASSFRLAVLETQYF.

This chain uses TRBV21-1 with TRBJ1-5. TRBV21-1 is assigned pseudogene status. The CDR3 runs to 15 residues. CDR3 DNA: TGTGCCAGTAGCGGGTCACTAGGGAGCAATCAGCCCCAGCATTTT. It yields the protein CASSGSLGSNQPQHF.

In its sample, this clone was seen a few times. CDR3 bases: TGTGCCAGCAGCACCCGACTAGCGCCTACGGGGGTGGGGCAGTTCTTC. It specifies CASSTRLAPTGVGQFF. This chain links TRBV11-1 with TRBJ2-1, with TRBD2 matching 8 bases. V was pared by 5 bases and J by 12 bases, with 18 bases of the junction left unmatched. Germline V gene data show CDR1 as SGHAT and CDR2 as FQDESV (reference sequence). The CDR3 has 16 amino acids.

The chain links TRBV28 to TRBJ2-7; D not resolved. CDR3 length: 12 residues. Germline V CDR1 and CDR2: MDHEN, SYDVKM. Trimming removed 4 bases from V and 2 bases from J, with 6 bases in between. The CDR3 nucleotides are TGTGCCAGCAGTTCCAGTGCCTACGAGCAGTACTTC. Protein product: CASSSSAYEQYF.

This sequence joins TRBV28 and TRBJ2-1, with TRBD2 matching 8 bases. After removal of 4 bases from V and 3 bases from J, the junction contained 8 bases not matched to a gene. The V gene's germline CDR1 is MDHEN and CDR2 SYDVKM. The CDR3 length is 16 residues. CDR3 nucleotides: TGTGCCAGCAGTTCCCGTGGAGCGGGAGACTACAATGAGCAGTTCTTC. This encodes CASSSRGAGDYNEQFF.

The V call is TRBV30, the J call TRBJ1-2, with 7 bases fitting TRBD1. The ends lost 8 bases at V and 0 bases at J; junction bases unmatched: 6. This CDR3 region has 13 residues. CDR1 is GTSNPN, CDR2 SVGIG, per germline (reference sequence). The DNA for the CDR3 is TGTGCCGGGCGACAGGGTTCTAACTATGGCTACACCTTC. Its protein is CAGRQGSNYGYTF.

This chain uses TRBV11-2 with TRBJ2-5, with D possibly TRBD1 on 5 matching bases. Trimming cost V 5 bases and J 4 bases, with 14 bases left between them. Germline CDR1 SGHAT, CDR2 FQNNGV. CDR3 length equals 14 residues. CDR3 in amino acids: CASSPVGVGETQYF. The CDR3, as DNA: TGTGCCAGCAGCCCTGTAGGGGTAGGAGAGACCCAGTACTTC. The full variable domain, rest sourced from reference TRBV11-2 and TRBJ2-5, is EAGVAQSPRYKIIEKRQSVAFWCNPISGHATLYWYQQILGQGPKLLIQFQNNGVVDDSQLPKDRFSAERLKGVDSTLKIQPAKLEDSAVYLCASSPVGVGETQYFGPGTRLLVL.

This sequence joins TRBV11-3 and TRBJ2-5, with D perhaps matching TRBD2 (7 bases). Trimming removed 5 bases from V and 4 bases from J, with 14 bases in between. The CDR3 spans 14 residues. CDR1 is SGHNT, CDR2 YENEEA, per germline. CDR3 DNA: TGTGCCAGCAGCCCTGGCGGGGGCGGAGAGACCCAGTACTTC. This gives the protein CASSPGGGGETQYF.

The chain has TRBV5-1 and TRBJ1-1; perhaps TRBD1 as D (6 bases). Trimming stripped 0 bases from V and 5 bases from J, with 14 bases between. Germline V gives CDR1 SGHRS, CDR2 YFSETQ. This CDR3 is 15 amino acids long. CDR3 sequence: CASSLGAGGLTEAFF. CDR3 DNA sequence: TGCGCCAGCAGCTTGGGTGCGGGGGGGCTGACTGAAGCTTTCTTT.